This section outlines one TCR beta chain sequence together with its context. TCRdb independently ran MiXCR on the 5' RACE reads; one entry per CDR3 protein. Altogether over 50,000 distinct CDR3 sequences are present, roughly a quarter being singletons, with the ten largest covering 3.2%. This CDR3 has 15 residues. The germline V gene has CDR1 MNHNY and CDR2 SVGAGI (reference sequence). With 7 bases removed from V and 0 bases from J, the gap between germline ends came to 10 bases. Material: tumor-infiltrating naive CD4+ T cells sorted from the breast tumor. Subset indicated: naive CD4+ T cells, CD4+CD45RA+CD25-. This receptor was obtained from a female donor with breast cancer. The V and J genes are TRBV6-6 and TRBJ2-6, with a possible D match to TRBD1 (5 bases). The CDR3 spells CASNPGISGANVLTF. The CDR3 region has the DNA TGTGCCAGCAACCCAGGGATCTCTGGGGCCAACGTCCTGACTTTC.